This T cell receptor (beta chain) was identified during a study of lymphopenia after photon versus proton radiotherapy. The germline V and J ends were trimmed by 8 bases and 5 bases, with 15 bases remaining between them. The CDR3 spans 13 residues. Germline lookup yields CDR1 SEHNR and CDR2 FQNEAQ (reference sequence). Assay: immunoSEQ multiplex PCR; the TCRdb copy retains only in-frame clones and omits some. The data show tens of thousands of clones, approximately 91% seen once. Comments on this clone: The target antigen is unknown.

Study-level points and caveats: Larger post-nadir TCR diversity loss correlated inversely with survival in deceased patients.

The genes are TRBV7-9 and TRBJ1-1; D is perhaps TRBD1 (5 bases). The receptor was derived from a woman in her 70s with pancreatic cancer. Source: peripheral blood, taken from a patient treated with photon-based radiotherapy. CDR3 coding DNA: TGTGCCAGCTTGACAGAGGGGATGACTGAAGCTTTCTTT. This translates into CASLTEGMTEAFF.